Below are 27 T cell receptor beta chains sequenced from a single sample in a study of blood T cell repertoires in COVID-19. Data came from immunoSEQ multiplex PCR; TCRdb stores just in-frame clones and leaves some out. In the table there are approximately 340,000 clones, roughly 86% of which are singletons. The sample was peripheral blood. Receptor source: a young man with COVID-19, enrolled during active disease.

The chain uses TRBV27 and TRBJ2-1, with 7 nucleotides matching TRBD2. V lost 3 bases, J lost 8 bases, and 16 bases stayed unmatched. In germline, CDR1 is MNHEY, CDR2 SMNVEV (reference sequence). CDR3 size: 17 residues. The CDR3 protein is CASSLLGGRERLYEQFF. CDR3 sequence (DNA): TGTGCCAGCAGTTTGTTAGGTGGGCGGGAGAGGTTGTATGAGCAGTTCTTC.

The CDR3 DNA sequence: TGCGCCAGCAGCCAAGATGCGGGGGGCTATGGCTACACCTTC. Amino acid sequence: CASSQDAGGYGYTF. V usage is TRBV4-3 and J usage is TRBJ1-2, with D perhaps matching TRBD1 (5 bases). This CDR3 region has 14 residues. V lost 0 bases, J lost 4 bases, and 9 bases lay in between. CDR1 and CDR2 (germline): LGHNA, YSLEER.

This clone was seen a handful of times. This chain joins TRBV24-1 and TRBJ2-3; 7 bases map to TRBD2. The length of the CDR3 is 17 residues. CDR1 and CDR2 (germline): KGHDR, SFDVKD. V lost 3 bases and J lost 0; bases outside the gene matches: 8. In nucleotides, the CDR3 is TGTGCCACCAGTGATAGCCCATCCGGGGGGAGCACAGATACGCAGTATTTT. Its translation: CATSDSPSGGSTDTQYF.

This clone has just one count. This chain uses TRBV2 with TRBJ2-3; 10 bases map to TRBD2. The V gene end was trimmed by 8 bases and the J gene end by 13 bases; junction bases not matched to a gene: 15. Germline V CDR1 and CDR2: SNHLY, FYNNEI. The CDR3 loop spans 14 amino acids. CDR3 amino acids: CASRASGGSSLEYF. Here the CDR3 DNA reads TGTGCCAGCCGAGCTAGCGGGGGATCCAGTCTGGAGTATTTT.

The chain carries TRBV29-1 and TRBJ1-1; D is uncertain. The germline CDR1 and CDR2 sequences are SQVTM and ANQGSEA. The CDR3 loop spans 12 amino acids. V shed 4 bases and J shed 5 bases, with 11 bases lying between them. The CDR3 region is CSVGGVGTEAFF. Here the CDR3 DNA reads TGCAGCGTTGGCGGGGTAGGGACTGAAGCTTTCTTT.

The chain links TRBV4-1 to TRBJ2-7; D possibly corresponds to TRBD1 (5 bases). The CDR3 runs to 14 residues. In germline, CDR1 is MGHRA, CDR2 YSYEKL. Trimming took 0 bases from V and 2 from J, leaving 8 bases between them. CDR3 amino acids: CASSQDYRTYEQYF. For the CDR3, the DNA is TGCGCCAGCAGCCAAGATTACAGGACCTACGAGCAGTACTTC.

V gene TRBV9 combines with J gene TRBJ1-4, with D possibly being TRBD1 (5 bases). CDR1 is SGDLS, CDR2 YYNGEE, per germline. The germline V and J ends were trimmed by 7 bases and 3 bases, with 13 bases remaining between them. This CDR3 spans 14 amino acids. This chain's CDR3 is CASAGTWPNEKLFF. The CDR3 bases are TGTGCCAGCGCGGGGACCTGGCCTAATGAAAAACTGTTTTTT.

This sequence joins TRBV7-3 and TRBJ1-2; 7 nucleotides agree with TRBD1. The CDR3 totals 13 residues. J lost 11 bases, V lost 2 bases, and 8 bases had no gene match. CDR1 is SGHTA, CDR2 FQGTGA, per germline. Written as DNA, the CDR3 is TGTGCCAGCAGCTTAGTAGGGGGCCAGGGGTACACCTTC. Translation gives CASSLVGGQGYTF.

Written as DNA, the CDR3 is TGTGCCAGCGGTCGGAGCTCTCGGCCTTATCAGCCCCAGCATTTT. Translated, it gives CASGRSSRPYQPQHF. The chain combines TRBV6-5 with TRBJ1-5; no clear D gene. Germline assignment: CDR1 MNHEY and CDR2 SVGAGI. The V end was cut by 8 bases, the J end by 5 bases, with 19 bases between. The CDR3 spans 15 residues.

In its sample, this clone was seen once. V usage is TRBV6-2 or TRBV6-3 and J usage is TRBJ2-3, with 10 bases that match TRBD2. There are 16 residues in the CDR3. V dropped 5 bases and J dropped 2; count of bases not matched to a gene: 7. The germline gives CDR1 MNHEY, CDR2 SVGEGT. The CDR3 region has the DNA TGTGCCAGCAGTAGTCTAGCGGGGGAGTTCACAGATACGCAGTATTTT. It codes for CASSSLAGEFTDTQYF.

V usage is TRBV7-8 and J usage is TRBJ1-1; tentative D call: TRBD1 (6 bases). This CDR3 is built from 17 residues. V was clipped by 5 bases and J by 0 bases, with 19 bases between them. The germline gives CDR1 SGHVS, CDR2 FQNEAQ. The CDR3 here is CASSPLRWDKMNTEAFF. CDR3 DNA: TGTGCCAGCAGCCCCCTGCGGTGGGACAAAATGAACACTGAAGCTTTCTTT.

The rearrangement uses TRBV5-1 and TRBJ2-7; a weak D match, TRBD1 (5 bases). The CDR3 consists of 14 residues. Germline V gives CDR1 SGHRS, CDR2 YFSETQ. V lost 3 bases, J lost 0 bases, and 10 bases lay in between. The CDR3 is CASSSDTSSYEQYF. CDR3 bases: TGCGCCAGCAGCTCGGACACGAGCTCCTACGAGCAGTACTTC.

Remarks on this clone: Additional DNA sequences in this sample encode the identical CDR3. This chain links TRBV6-5 with TRBJ1-1, with unresolved D. Germline V gene lookup returns CDR1 MNHEY and CDR2 SVGAGI. With 2 bases removed from V and 0 bases from J, the gap between germline ends came to 7 bases. The CDR3 spans 14 residues. The CDR3 sequence is CASSYGQVNTEAFF. In DNA, the CDR3 is TGTGCCAGCAGTTACGGCCAGGTGAACACTGAAGCTTTCTTT.

The rearrangement links TRBV5-4 to TRBJ2-1; 11 nucleotides agree with TRBD2. Germline assignment: CDR1 SGHNT and CDR2 YYREEE (reference sequence). V lost 2 bases and J lost 2; bases outside the gene matches: 0. CDR3 size: 15 residues. CDR3 amino acids: CASSFSGGAYNEQFF. The CDR3 DNA reads as TGTGCCAGCAGCTTTAGCGGGGGGGCCTACAATGAGCAGTTCTTC.

The V and J genes are TRBV10-3 and TRBJ2-7, with D possibly being TRBD1 (5 bases). CDR3 size: 13 residues. V lost 4 bases to trimming and J lost 4 bases, with 11 bases between them. Looked up from germline, CDR1 is ENHRY and CDR2 is SYGVKD. CDR3 nucleotide sequence: TGTGCCATCAGTGGTCACAGGTCATACGAGCAGTACTTC. Amino acid sequence: CAISGHRSYEQYF.

This sequence joins TRBV6-2 or TRBV6-3 and TRBJ2-2; 8 nucleotides line up with TRBD2. The CDR3 sequence is 16 residues long. Germline V gene sequence: CDR1 MNHEY, CDR2 SVGEGT. Trimming at V came to 2 bases and at J to 6 bases, leaving 8 bases not matched to a gene. CDR3 nucleotides: TGTGCCAGCAGTTACCCCGGGACTAGAATACCCGGGGAGCTGTTTTTT. Translated, it gives CASSYPGTRIPGELFF.

V gene TRBV7-3 combines with J gene TRBJ2-1, with D uncertain. Germline CDR1 and CDR2: SGHTA and FQGTGA. There are 15 residues in the CDR3. V was clipped by 0 bases and J by 4 bases, with 10 bases between them. CDR3 in DNA: TGTGCCAGCAGCTTAACGAGGCAGCCTTACAATGAGCAGTTCTTC. It yields the protein CASSLTRQPYNEQFF.

Remarks on this clone: Other DNA sequences within the sample encode an identical CDR3. This chain connects TRBV27 to TRBJ1-2; D not certain. This CDR3 is built from 12 residues. CDR1 is MNHEY and CDR2 is SMNVEV in the germline V gene (reference sequence). V dropped 5 bases and J dropped 4 bases, with 8 bases sitting between them. The CDR3 here is CASSPLGYGYTF. The CDR3 bases are TGTGCCAGCAGTCCTCTAGGCTATGGCTACACCTTC.

This rearrangement joins TRBV4-2 to TRBJ2-5; 8 bases agree with TRBD2. With V trimmed by 1 base and J by 5 bases, 9 bases remained unmatched. The CDR3 spans 16 residues. Per the germline V gene, CDR1 is LGHNA and CDR2 is YNFKEQ. CDR3 bases: TGTGCCAGCAGCCAAGTTGGTAGCGGGGATCGGGAGACCCAGTACTTC. This encodes CASSQVGSGDRETQYF.

The chain employs TRBV18 and TRBJ2-5, with 9 bases matching TRBD1. The germline gives CDR1 KGHSH, CDR2 LQKENI. This CDR3 region has 15 residues. Unmatched junction bases numbered 5, after V lost 6 bases and J lost 0 bases. For the CDR3, the DNA is TGTGCCAGCTCTCAGGGACAGGGACACCAAGAGACCCAGTACTTC. This sequence encodes CASSQGQGHQETQYF.

The rearrangement links TRBV7-2 to TRBJ1-1, with no clear D. This CDR3 has 14 amino acids. CDR1 and CDR2 from the germline V gene are SGHTA and FQGNSA. V was shortened by 7 bases and J by 1 base, with 13 bases between the two germline ends. The DNA for the CDR3 is TGTGCCAGCAACCGCGACAATTCGAACACTGAAGCTTTCTTT. Translated, it gives CASNRDNSNTEAFF. The entire variable domain, with the rest obtained from reference TRBV7-2 and TRBJ1-1, is as follows: GAGVSQSPSNKVTEKGKDVELRCDPISGHTALYWYRQSLGQGLEFLIYFQGNSAPDKSGLPSDRFSAERTGGSVSTLTIQRTQQEDSAVYLCASNRDNSNTEAFFGQGTRLTVV.

The V gene is TRBV7-3, the J gene TRBJ2-3, with 11 bases identical to TRBD2. The germline V gene encodes CDR1 SGHTA and CDR2 FQGTGA. The CDR3 consists of 17 residues. V was clipped by 5 bases and J by 2 bases; unmatched bases: 9. CDR3 sequence (DNA): TGTGCCAGCAGCCTTTTAGGGACTAGCGGTCCCACAGATACGCAGTATTTT. It translates to CASSLLGTSGPTDTQYF.

This clone came up once. The rearrangement joins TRBV4-2 to TRBJ2-5; 8 bases are shared with TRBD2. CDR1 and CDR2 from the germline V gene are LGHNA and YNFKEQ. The CDR3 consists of 16 residues. The junction had 7 bases not matched to a gene; V was cut back by 2 bases and J by 2 bases. CDR3 sequence: CASSQSPLAAQETQYF. CDR3 in DNA: TGTGCCAGCAGCCAATCGCCACTAGCGGCACAAGAGACCCAGTACTTC.

The V and J genes are TRBV5-1 and TRBJ2-2; 9 bases are a match to TRBD1. The CDR3 totals 15 residues. Germline trimming cut 4 bases from V and 3 bases from J; bases unmatched to any gene: 4. Germline lookup yields CDR1 SGHRS and CDR2 YFSETQ. For the CDR3, the DNA is TGCGCCAGCAGCGGGGGACAGGGATACACCGGGGAGCTGTTTTTT. This encodes CASSGGQGYTGELFF.

The chain uses TRBV24-1 and TRBJ2-1, with TRBD2 matching 12 bases. CDR3 length equals 16 residues. V was clipped by 4 bases and J by 10 bases; unmatched bases: 10. CDR1 is KGHDR and CDR2 is SFDVKD in the germline V gene. For the CDR3, the DNA is TGTGCCACCAGTGACCCTTCTAGCGGGGGGGCCGGGGAGCAGTTCTTC. This gives the protein CATSDPSSGGAGEQFF.

This chain joins TRBV4-3 and TRBJ1-4; the match to TRBD1 covers 8 bases. The CDR3 has 16 residues. V lost 3 bases, J lost 0 bases, and 3 bases stayed unmatched. From germline, CDR1 is LGHNA and CDR2 YSLEER. The CDR3 bases are TGCGCCAGCAGCCAGGGGACAGGCTCAACTAATGAAAAACTGTTTTTT. Protein product: CASSQGTGSTNEKLFF.

This clone was observed a few times. V usage is TRBV28 and J usage is TRBJ1-6; D gene ambiguous. The germline CDR1 and CDR2 sequences are MDHEN and SYDVKM. This CDR3 is 15 amino acids long. V was cut by 4 bases and J by 9 bases, with 16 bases left in between. In nucleotides, the CDR3 is TGTGCCAGCAGTTCTGGTAGTCGGGAGCGTTCACCCCTCCACTTT. It translates to CASSSGSRERSPLHF.